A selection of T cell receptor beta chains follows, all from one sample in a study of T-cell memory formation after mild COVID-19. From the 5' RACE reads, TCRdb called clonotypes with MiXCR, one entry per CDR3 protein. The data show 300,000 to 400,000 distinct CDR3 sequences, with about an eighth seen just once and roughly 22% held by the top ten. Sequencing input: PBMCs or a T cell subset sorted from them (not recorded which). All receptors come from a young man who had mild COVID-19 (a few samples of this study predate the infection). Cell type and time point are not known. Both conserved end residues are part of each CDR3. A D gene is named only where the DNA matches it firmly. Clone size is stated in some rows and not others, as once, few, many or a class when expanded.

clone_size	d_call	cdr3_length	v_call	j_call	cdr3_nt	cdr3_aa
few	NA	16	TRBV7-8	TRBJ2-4	TGTGCCAGCAGCGCGATAAAAGAACCCCTGGGGGGCTCTCAGTACTTC	CASSAIKEPLGGSQYF
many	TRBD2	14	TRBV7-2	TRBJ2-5	TGTGCCAGCAGCTTAGATCGAGCGGGGGAGACCCAGTACTTC	CASSLDRAGETQYF
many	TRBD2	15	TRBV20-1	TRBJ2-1	TGCAGTGCCCGAGACGGGGGGGGTCCCTACAATGAGCAGTTCTTC	CSARDGGGPYNEQFF
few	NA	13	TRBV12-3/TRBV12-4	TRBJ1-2	TGTGCCAGCAGTCACAGCCTTAACTATGGCTACACCTTC	CASSHSLNYGYTF
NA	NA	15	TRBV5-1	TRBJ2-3	TGCGCCAGCAGCTCAGCGGCGACTAGCACAGATACGCAGTATTTT	CASSSAATSTDTQYF
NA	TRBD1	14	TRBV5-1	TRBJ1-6	TGCGCCAGCAGCCCACAGGGGATAGTTTCACCCCTCCACTTT	CASSPQGIVSPLHF
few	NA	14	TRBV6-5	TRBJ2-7	TGTGCCAGCAGTTCAACAGGCCTAGCCTACGAGCAGTACTTC	CASSSTGLAYEQYF
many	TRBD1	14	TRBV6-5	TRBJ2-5	TGTGCCAGCAGTCTACGGACAGGGCAAGAGACCCAGTACTTC	CASSLRTGQETQYF
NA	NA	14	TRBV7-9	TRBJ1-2	TGTGCCAGCACCCCCTGGGGCCCCGGCTATGGCTACACCTTC	CASTPWGPGYGYTF
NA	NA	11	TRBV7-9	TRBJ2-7	TGTGCCAGCAGCCCCGGATGGGAGCAGTACTTC	CASSPGWEQYF
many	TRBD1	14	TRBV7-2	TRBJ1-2	TGTGCCAGCAGCCAGAGACAGGGACCGAGTGGCTACACCTTC	CASSQRQGPSGYTF
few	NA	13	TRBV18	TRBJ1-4	TGTGCCAGCTCACGGGTCTTTAATGAAAAACTGTTTTTT	CASSRVFNEKLFF
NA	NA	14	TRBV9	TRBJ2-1	TGTGCCAGCAGCGTAGAACCTAGGAGGAATGAGCAGTTCTTC	CASSVEPRRNEQFF
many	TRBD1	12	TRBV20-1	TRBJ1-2	TGCAGTGCCAGGGACAGGGTCGACGGCTACACCTTC	CSARDRVDGYTF
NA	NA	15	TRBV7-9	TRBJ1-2	TGTGCCAGCAGCTTCTCGGGGGATACTAACTATGGCTACACCTTC	CASSFSGDTNYGYTF
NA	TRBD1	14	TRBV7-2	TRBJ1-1	TGTGCCAGCAGTAGCGACAGGGTTCACACTGAAGCTTTCTTT	CASSSDRVHTEAFF
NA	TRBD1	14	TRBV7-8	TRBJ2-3	TGTGCCAGCACGGGACAGCCTAGGAGGGATACGCAGTATTTT	CASTGQPRRDTQYF
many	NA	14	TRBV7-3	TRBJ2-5	TGTGCCAGCAGCTTAACTGGGCAGGGGGAGACCCAGTACTTC	CASSLTGQGETQYF
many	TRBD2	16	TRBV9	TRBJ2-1	TGTGCCAGCAGCGAGTTACTAGCGGGGGGGCTGGAGGAGCAGTTCTTC	CASSELLAGGLEEQFF
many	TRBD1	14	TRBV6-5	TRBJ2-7	TGTGCCAGCAGTGCCGGGACAGGGAGGTACGAGCAGTACTTC	CASSAGTGRYEQYF
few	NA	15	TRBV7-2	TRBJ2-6	TGTGCCAGCAGCCTGGGGCGGTCTGGGGCCAACGTCCTGACTTTC	CASSLGRSGANVLTF
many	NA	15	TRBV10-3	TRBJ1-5	TGTGCCATCAGTGACCAGGAGCTTAGCAATCAGCCCCAGCATTTT	CAISDQELSNQPQHF
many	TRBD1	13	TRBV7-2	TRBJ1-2	TGTGCCAGCAGCTTAGTAATGGGACCCACAGGGGCTTTC	CASSLVMGPTGAF
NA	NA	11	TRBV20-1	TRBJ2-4	TGCAGTGCCAACACTAGGGCCATTCAGTACTTC	CSANTRAIQYF
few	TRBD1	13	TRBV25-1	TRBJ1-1	TGTGCCAGCAGTGGGACAGGGGTGGGTGAAGCTTTCTTT	CASSGTGVGEAFF
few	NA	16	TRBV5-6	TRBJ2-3	TGTGCCAGCAGCTTGGTTAGTTGGACGGGGGTGGATACGCAGTATTTT	CASSLVSWTGVDTQYF
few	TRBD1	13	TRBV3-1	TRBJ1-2	TGTGCCAGCAGCCCACAGGGGTCCTCTGGCTACACCTTC	CASSPQGSSGYTF
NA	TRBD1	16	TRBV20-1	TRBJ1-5	TGCAGTGCTAGAGACTGGGGACAGGGACTGAATCAGCCCCAGCATTTT	CSARDWGQGLNQPQHF
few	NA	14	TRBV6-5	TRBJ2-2	TGTGCCAGCAGTTACGCCAGAAACACCGGGGAGCTGTTTTTT	CASSYARNTGELFF
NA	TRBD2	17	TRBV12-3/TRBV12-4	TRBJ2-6	TGTGCCAGCAGCATAACGGGGGGGTCCTCTGGGGCCAACGTCCTGACTTTC	CASSITGGSSGANVLTF
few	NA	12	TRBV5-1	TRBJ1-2	TGCGCCAGCAGCTTGAACGGGGAAGGCTACACCTTC	CASSLNGEGYTF
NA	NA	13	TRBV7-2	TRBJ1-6	TGTGCCAGCAGCCCCGACACGAATTCACCCCTCCACTTT	CASSPDTNSPLHF
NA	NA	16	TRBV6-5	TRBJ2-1	TGTGCCAGCAGTCACCCCCCGGGTTCCTGGGGCAATGAGCAGTTCTTC	CASSHPPGSWGNEQFF
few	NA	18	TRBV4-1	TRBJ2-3	TGCGCCAGCAGCCATGATGACTACAACAGGGTCCACCCAGATACGCAGTATTTT	CASSHDDYNRVHPDTQYF